The next 18 T cell receptor beta chains were all read from a single sample in a study of Ad26.COV2.S vaccination and SARS-CoV-2 variants. The treatment here: around 19 received Ad26.COV2.S at low or high dose, single or two shots; about 5 received placebo; per-sample allocation not given. Sampling was done on day 63 after the first vaccine or placebo injection. The assay was immunoSEQ multiplex PCR, and TCRdb's table has in-frame clones only and misses some. The sample has about 680,000 clones, more than 70% seen once; the top ten hold around 1.4%. Source: peripheral blood, taken in a trial of Ad26.COV2.S vaccine versus placebo. Receptors were obtained from a person aged 18 to 59 who received the Ad26.COV2.S COVID-19 vaccine or a placebo.

Only a few counts were recorded for this clone. The chain couples TRBV12-3 or TRBV12-4 to TRBJ1-2, with D perhaps TRBD1 (6 bases). The CDR3 runs 13 residues. Trimming cost V 6 bases and J 7 bases, with 15 bases left between them. CDR3 sequence: CASSPDRPFGYTF. CDR3 nucleotide sequence: TGTGCCAGCAGCCCGGACAGACCCTTTGGCTACACCTTC.

This clone showed up just once. The gene calls are TRBV21-1 and TRBJ2-7. TRBV21-1 counts as a pseudogene. This CDR3 comprises 11 residues. CDR3 residues: CASSRPYEQYF. CDR3 DNA sequence: TGTGCCAGCAGCAGACCCTACGAGCAGTACTTC.

With regard to this clone: Different DNA sequences within this sample yield the same CDR3. This chain joins TRBV18 and TRBJ2-3; 7 bases agree with TRBD2. Per the germline V gene, CDR1 is KGHSH and CDR2 is LQKENI. J gave up 1 base and V 0 bases, and 1 base lay outside the gene matches. The CDR3 runs to 15 residues. CDR3 coding DNA: TGTGCCAGCTCACCACCCCTAGCGGGCACAGATACGCAGTATTTT. Translated, it gives CASSPPLAGTDTQYF. The full variable domain, with the rest looked up from reference TRBV18 and TRBJ2-3, is NAGVMQNPRHLVRRRGQEARLRCSPMKGHSHVYWYRQLPEEGLKFMVYLQKENIIDESGMPKERFSAEFPKEGPSILRIQQVVRGDSAAYFCASSPPLAGTDTQYFGPGTRLTVL.

The chain carries TRBV5-1 and TRBJ2-5, with 14 bases aligning to TRBD2. Germline V gene lookup returns CDR1 SGHRS and CDR2 YFSETQ. The CDR3 totals 15 residues. V shed 4 bases, J shed 4 bases, and the junction held 3 bases outside the gene matches. CDR3 sequence (DNA): TGCGCCAGCAGCGTCGGGACTAGCGGGGGAGAGACCCAGTACTTC. It encodes CASSVGTSGGETQYF.

V and J are TRBV5-1 and TRBJ2-1; D not resolved. The length of the CDR3 is 11 residues. Germline V gives CDR1 SGHRS, CDR2 YFSETQ. V dropped 4 bases and J dropped 6 bases, with 5 bases sitting between them. CDR3 bases: TGCGCCAGCAGCACGAGCAATGAGCAGTTCTTC. It encodes CASSTSNEQFF.

The V and J genes are TRBV3-1 (or the pseudogene TRBV3-2) and TRBJ2-7, with 9 bases identical to TRBD2. CDR1 and CDR2 from the germline V gene are LGHDT and YNNKEL (reference sequence). J lost 2 bases, V lost 3 bases, and 5 bases had no gene match. This CDR3 is 15 amino acids long. CDR3 region: CASSHGLAPTYEQYF. Written as DNA, the CDR3 is TGTGCCAGCAGCCATGGACTAGCGCCAACCTACGAGCAGTACTTC.

This clone was seen just once. This chain joins TRBV2 and TRBJ1-1, with D possibly TRBD1 on 5 matching bases. This CDR3 has 11 amino acids. Trimming took 4 bases from V and 10 from J, leaving 10 bases between them. The germline CDR1 and CDR2 sequences are SNHLY and FYNNEI. The CDR3 is CASSVRDSAFF. The CDR3, as DNA: TGTGCCAGCAGTGTACGGGACTCAGCTTTCTTT. The full variable domain, completed using reference TRBV2 and TRBJ1-1, is EPEVTQTPSHQVTQMGQEVILRCVPISNHLYFYWYRQILGQKVEFLVSFYNNEISEKSEIFDDQFSVERPDGSNFTLKIRSTKLEDSAMYFCASSVRDSAFFGQGTRLTVV.

The table lists this clone with a count of one. The chain has TRBV7-9 and TRBJ1-2; D call uncertain. The ends were cut back, 5 bases at V and 8 bases at J, with 6 bases in the middle. There are 10 residues in the CDR3. The germline V gene has CDR1 SEHNR and CDR2 FQNEAQ (reference sequence). The CDR3 here is CASSPGGYTF. CDR3 coding DNA: TGTGCCAGCAGCCCCGGGGGCTACACCTTC.

V gene TRBV6-5 combines with J gene TRBJ2-7; D might be TRBD1 (7 bases). This CDR3 comprises 14 residues. Germline V CDR1 and CDR2: MNHEY, SVGAGI. The V end lost 5 bases, the J end lost 2 bases, and 13 bases lay between the germline ends. The CDR3 is CASSTQGGAYEQYF. The CDR3 bases are TGTGCCAGCAGTACCCAGGGGGGCGCCTACGAGCAGTACTTC.

The gene calls are TRBV7-2 and TRBJ1-1; 7 bases fit TRBD1. Germline V lookup: CDR1 SGHTA, CDR2 FQGNSA. The J segment lost 4 bases and the V segment lost 5 bases, leaving 10 bases of the junction unmatched. The CDR3 is 15 amino acids. In DNA, the CDR3 is TGTGCCAGCAGCCCCAGACAGGGAAGGGTCACTGAAGCTTTCTTT. Translation gives CASSPRQGRVTEAFF.

The chain has TRBV18 and TRBJ2-2; no definite D call. The CDR3 length is 13 residues. V lost 3 bases and J lost 8, with 10 bases in between. Germline-derived CDR1 and CDR2 are KGHSH and LQKENI. The CDR3 coding sequence is TGTGCCAGCTCACCTAATGACTCTGGGGAGCTGTTTTTT. Protein product: CASSPNDSGELFF.

The chain carries TRBV4-2 and TRBJ1-1; no clear D gene. V gave up 1 base and J gave up 0 bases, with 3 bases separating them. The CDR3 contains 13 residues. Germline CDR1 reads LGHNA; CDR2 reads YNFKEQ. CDR3 residues: CASSQVLNTEAFF. The DNA for the CDR3 is TGTGCCAGCAGCCAAGTTCTGAACACTGAAGCTTTCTTT.

This clone was detected once. The rearrangement uses TRBV5-1 and TRBJ2-5, with 9 bases that match TRBD2. Per the germline V gene, CDR1 is SGHRS and CDR2 is YFSETQ. J gave up 2 bases and V 3 bases, and 5 bases lay outside the gene matches. The CDR3 loop spans 15 amino acids. CDR3 amino acids: CASSSGLAHQETQYF. The CDR3 region has the DNA TGCGCCAGCAGCTCAGGACTAGCGCATCAAGAGACCCAGTACTTC. Combining the CDR3 with reference TRBV5-1 and TRBJ2-5 gives the whole variable domain KAGVTQTPRYLIKTRGQQVTLSCSPISGHRSVSWYQQTPGQGLQFLFEYFSETQRNKGNFPGRFSGRQFSNSRSEMNVSTLELGDSALYLCASSSGLAHQETQYFGPGTRLLVL.

This chain uses TRBV3-1 (or the pseudogene TRBV3-2) with TRBJ2-7, with D tentatively TRBD1 or TRBD2 (6 bases each). CDR1 LGHDT and CDR2 YNNKEL come from the germline V gene (reference sequence). The CDR3 is 14 amino acids. The V end lost 3 bases, the J end lost 5 bases, and 14 bases lay between the germline ends. CDR3 region: CASSHTSQGNEQYF. The DNA for the CDR3 is TGTGCCAGCAGCCATACTAGCCAGGGGAACGAGCAGTACTTC.

The chain carries TRBV5-4 and TRBJ1-4; 7 bases map to TRBD1. The ends lost 5 bases at V and 8 bases at J; junction bases unmatched: 9. The CDR3 covers 14 residues. Germline values: CDR1 SGHNT, CDR2 YYREEE (reference sequence). The chain's CDR3 is CASSREGALEKLFF. The CDR3 DNA is TGTGCCAGCAGTCGCGAGGGGGCCTTGGAAAAACTGTTTTTT. Supplemented by reference TRBV5-4 and TRBJ1-4, the full variable domain reads ETGVTQSPTHLIKTRGQQVTLRCSSQSGHNTVSWYQQALGQGPQFIFQYYREEENGRGNFPPRFSGLQFPNYSSELNVNALELDDSALYLCASSREGALEKLFFGSGTQLSVL.

A remark on this clone: Other DNA sequences in this sample translate to the same CDR3. V is TRBV30 and J is TRBJ1-1; D is ambiguous. There are 12 residues in the CDR3. V shed 3 bases and J shed 4 bases, with 9 bases lying between them. CDR1 and CDR2 from the germline V gene are GTSNPN and SVGIG (reference sequence). The CDR3 sequence is CAWSPGSTEAFF. In DNA, the CDR3 is TGTGCCTGGAGCCCGGGGAGCACTGAAGCTTTCTTT.

V usage is TRBV15 and J usage is TRBJ2-7; D tentatively fits TRBD1 or TRBD2 (5 bases each). The ends were cut back, 3 bases at V and 3 bases at J, with 12 bases in the middle. Germline CDR1 reads LNHNV; CDR2 reads YYDKDF (reference sequence). CDR3 length: 14 amino acids. CDR3 amino acids: CATSSGANLYEQYF. The CDR3, as DNA: TGTGCCACCAGCAGCGGGGCCAACCTCTACGAGCAGTACTTC.

This clone was observed a single time. The chain is built from TRBV7-6 and TRBJ2-7; tentative D call: TRBD2 (6 bases). This CDR3 is built from 12 residues. The V and J ends lost 3 bases and 9 bases respectively, with 12 bases between them. Germline V gene lookup returns CDR1 SGHVS and CDR2 FNYEAQ. In DNA, the CDR3 is TGTGCCAGCAGCTTCTTGGCGGGACTGCAGTACTTC. Its translation is CASSFLAGLQYF.